Described below is a single T cell receptor (beta chain) sequence and its context. Its antigen remains unknown. Using its own MiXCR run on the reads, TCRdb lists one record per CDR3 protein. The sample lists more than 60,000 distinct CDR3 sequences, more than 45% occurring once. The sample is drawn from a study of type 1 regulatory T cells. As for the study in general: This in vitro CD4 product, T-allo10, is enriched for Tr1 cells and alloantigen-specific.

The CDR3 has 17 residues. CDR1 MDHEN and CDR2 SYDVKM come from the germline V gene. With 2 bases removed from V and 1 base from J, the gap between germline ends came to 15 bases. This TCR derives from a human donor in good health. The chain recombines TRBV28 with TRBJ1-5, with a possible D match to TRBD1 (6 bases). Sequencing used cultured non-Tr1 T cells, either the whole culture or a sorted T cell fraction (not recorded which). CDR3: CASSLPNRVRSNQPQHF. CDR3 coding DNA: TGTGCCAGCAGTTTACCAAACAGGGTAAGGAGCAATCAGCCCCAGCATTTT.